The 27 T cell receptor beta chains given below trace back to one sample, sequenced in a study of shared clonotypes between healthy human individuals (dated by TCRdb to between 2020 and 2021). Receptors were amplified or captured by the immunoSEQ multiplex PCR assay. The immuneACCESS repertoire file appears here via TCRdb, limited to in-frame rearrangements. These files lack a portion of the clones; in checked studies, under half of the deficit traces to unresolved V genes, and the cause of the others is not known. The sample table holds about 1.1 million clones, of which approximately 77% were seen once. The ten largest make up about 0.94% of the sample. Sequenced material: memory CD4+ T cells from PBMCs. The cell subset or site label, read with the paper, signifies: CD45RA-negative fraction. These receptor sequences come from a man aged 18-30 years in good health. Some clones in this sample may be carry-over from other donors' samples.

The CDR3: CATSRAGTKETQYF. The CDR3 DNA reads TGTGCCACCAGCAGAGCCGGGACCAAAGAGACCCAGTACTTC. The chain combines TRBV15 with TRBJ2-5; D is possibly TRBD1 or TRBD2 (5 bases each). This CDR3 has 14 residues. V gave up 1 base and J gave up 3 bases, with 9 bases separating them. Germline CDR1 LNHNV, CDR2 YYDKDF (reference sequence).

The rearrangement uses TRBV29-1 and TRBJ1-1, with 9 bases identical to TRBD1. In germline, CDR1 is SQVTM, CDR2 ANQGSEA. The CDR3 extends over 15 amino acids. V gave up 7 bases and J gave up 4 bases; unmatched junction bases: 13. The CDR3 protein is CSGHRGRGISTEAFF. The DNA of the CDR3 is TGCAGCGGACACAGGGGGCGCGGTATTAGCACTGAAGCTTTCTTT.

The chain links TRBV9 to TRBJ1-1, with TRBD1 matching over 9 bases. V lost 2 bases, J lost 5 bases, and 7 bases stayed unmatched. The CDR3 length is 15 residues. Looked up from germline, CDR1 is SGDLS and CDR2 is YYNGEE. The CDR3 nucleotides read TGTGCCAGCAGCGTCAACAGGGGGCTTGGGACTGAAGCTTTCTTT. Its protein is CASSVNRGLGTEAFF.

CDR3 sequence: CASSYLAGGEQYF. Here the CDR3 DNA reads TGTGCCAGCAGTTACCTGGCCGGCGGGGAGCAGTACTTC. This chain joins TRBV6-5 and TRBJ2-7; TRBD2 is a possible D gene (5 bases). CDR3 length: 13 amino acids. V lost 2 bases to trimming and J lost 7 bases, with 12 bases between them. Germline V gives CDR1 MNHEY, CDR2 SVGAGI.

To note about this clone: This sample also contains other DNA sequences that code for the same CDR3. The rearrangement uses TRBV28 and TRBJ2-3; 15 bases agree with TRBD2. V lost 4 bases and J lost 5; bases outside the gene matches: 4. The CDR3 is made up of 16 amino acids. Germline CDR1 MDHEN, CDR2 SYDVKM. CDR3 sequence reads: CASSSPGLAGGDTQYF. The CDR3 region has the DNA TGTGCCAGCAGTTCTCCGGGACTAGCGGGAGGAGATACGCAGTATTTT.

The CDR3, as DNA: TGTGCCAGCAGTTCGATCCAGGGGCCGGGCACCGGGGAGCTGTTTTTT. Residues: CASSSIQGPGTGELFF. This chain joins TRBV11-2 and TRBJ2-2, with a weak D call TRBD1 (6 bases). The germline CDR1 and CDR2 sequences are SGHAT and FQNNGV. The CDR3 is 16 amino acids. V dropped 6 bases and J dropped 4 bases, with 18 bases sitting between them.

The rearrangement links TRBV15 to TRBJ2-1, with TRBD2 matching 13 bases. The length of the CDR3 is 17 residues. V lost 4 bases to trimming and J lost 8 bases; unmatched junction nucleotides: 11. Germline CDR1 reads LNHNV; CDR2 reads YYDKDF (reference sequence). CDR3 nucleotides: TGTGCCACCAGCACTAGAATGGGACTAGCGGGACCATATGAGCAGTTCTTC. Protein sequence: CATSTRMGLAGPYEQFF.

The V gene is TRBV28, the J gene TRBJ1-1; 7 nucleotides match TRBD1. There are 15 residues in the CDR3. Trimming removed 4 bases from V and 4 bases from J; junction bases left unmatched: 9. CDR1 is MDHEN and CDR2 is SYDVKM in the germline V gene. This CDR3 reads CASSSRTGSGTEAFF. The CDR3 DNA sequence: TGTGCCAGCAGTTCCAGGACAGGCTCGGGCACTGAAGCTTTCTTT. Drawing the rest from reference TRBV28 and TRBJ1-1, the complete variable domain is DVKVTQSSRYLVKRTGEKVFLECVQDMDHENMFWYRQDPGLGLRLIYFSYDVKMKEKGDIPEGYSVSREKKERFSLILESASTNQTSMYLCASSSRTGSGTEAFFGQGTRLTVV.

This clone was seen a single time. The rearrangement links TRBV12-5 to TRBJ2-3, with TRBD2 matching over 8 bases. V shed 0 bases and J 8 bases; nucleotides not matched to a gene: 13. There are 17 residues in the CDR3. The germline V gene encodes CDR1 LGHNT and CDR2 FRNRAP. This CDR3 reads CASGLVDGRAGRGTQYF. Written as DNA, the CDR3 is TGTGCTAGTGGTTTGGTGGACGGGAGGGCCGGTAGGGGTACGCAGTATTTT.

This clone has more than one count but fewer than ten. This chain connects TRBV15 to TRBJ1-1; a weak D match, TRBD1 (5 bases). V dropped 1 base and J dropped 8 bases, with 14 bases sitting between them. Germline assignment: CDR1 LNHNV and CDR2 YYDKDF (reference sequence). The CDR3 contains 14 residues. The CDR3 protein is CATSRGGAGSEAFF. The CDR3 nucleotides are TGTGCCACCAGCAGAGGAGGGGCCGGATCCGAAGCTTTCTTT.

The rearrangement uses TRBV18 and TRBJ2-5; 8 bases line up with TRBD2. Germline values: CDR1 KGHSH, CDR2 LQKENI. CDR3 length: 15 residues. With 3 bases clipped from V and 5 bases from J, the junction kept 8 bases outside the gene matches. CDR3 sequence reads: CASSPAAGVRETQYF. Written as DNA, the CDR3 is TGTGCCAGCTCACCGGCAGCGGGAGTACGGGAGACCCAGTACTTC.

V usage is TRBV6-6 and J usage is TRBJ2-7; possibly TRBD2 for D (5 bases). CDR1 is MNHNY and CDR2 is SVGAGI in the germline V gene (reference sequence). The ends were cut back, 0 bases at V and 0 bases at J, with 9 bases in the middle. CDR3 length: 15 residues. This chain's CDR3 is CASSYSLVGSYEQYF. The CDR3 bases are TGTGCCAGCAGTTACTCACTAGTGGGCTCCTACGAGCAGTACTTC.

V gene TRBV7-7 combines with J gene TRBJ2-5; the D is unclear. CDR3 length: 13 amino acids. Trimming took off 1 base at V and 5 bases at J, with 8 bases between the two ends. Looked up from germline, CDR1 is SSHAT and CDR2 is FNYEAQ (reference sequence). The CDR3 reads CASSLGPGETQYF. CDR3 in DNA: TGTGCCAGCAGCTTAGGGCCGGGCGAGACCCAGTACTTC.

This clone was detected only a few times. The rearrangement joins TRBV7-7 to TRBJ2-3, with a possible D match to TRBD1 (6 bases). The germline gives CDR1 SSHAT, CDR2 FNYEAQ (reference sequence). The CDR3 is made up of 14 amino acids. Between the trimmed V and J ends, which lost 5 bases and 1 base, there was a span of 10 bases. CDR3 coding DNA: TGTGCCAGCAGCCTGAGGACAGGCACAGATACGCAGTATTTT. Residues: CASSLRTGTDTQYF.

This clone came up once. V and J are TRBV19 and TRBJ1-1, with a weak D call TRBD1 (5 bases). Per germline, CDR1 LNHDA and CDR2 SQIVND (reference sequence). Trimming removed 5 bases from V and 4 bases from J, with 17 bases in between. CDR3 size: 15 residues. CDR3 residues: CASSLMTRGGTEAFF. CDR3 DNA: TGTGCCAGTAGTCTTATGACCCGGGGGGGCACTGAAGCTTTCTTT. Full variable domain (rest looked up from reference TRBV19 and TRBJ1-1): DGGITQSPKYLFRKEGQNVTLSCEQNLNHDAMYWYRQDPGQGLRLIYYSQIVNDFQKGDIAEGYSVSREKKESFPLTVTSAQKNPTAFYLCASSLMTRGGTEAFFGQGTRLTVV.

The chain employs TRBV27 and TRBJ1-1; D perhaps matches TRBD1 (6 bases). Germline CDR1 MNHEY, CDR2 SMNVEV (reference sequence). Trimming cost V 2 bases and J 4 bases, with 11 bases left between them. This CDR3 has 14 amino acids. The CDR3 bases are TGTGCCAGCAGTTTAACAGGGTGGGTCACTGAAGCTTTCTTT. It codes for CASSLTGWVTEAFF.

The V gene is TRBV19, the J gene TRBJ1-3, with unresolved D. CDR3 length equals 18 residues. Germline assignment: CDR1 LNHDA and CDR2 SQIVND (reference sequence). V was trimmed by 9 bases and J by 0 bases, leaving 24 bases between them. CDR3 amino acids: CARRTDGLTGDSGNTIYF. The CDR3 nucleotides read TGTGCCAGACGCACAGATGGATTGACTGGTGACTCTGGAAACACCATATATTTT.

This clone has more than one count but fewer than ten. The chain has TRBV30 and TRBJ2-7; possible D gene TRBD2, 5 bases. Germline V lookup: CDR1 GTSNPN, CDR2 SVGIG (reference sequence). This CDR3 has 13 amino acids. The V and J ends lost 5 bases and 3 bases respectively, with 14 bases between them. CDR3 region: CAWARGGGYEQYF. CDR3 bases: TGTGCCTGGGCCCGCGGTGGAGGCTACGAGCAGTACTTC.

This CDR3 is CASSVDRGANTEAFF. The DNA for the CDR3 is TGTGCCAGCAGCGTAGACAGGGGGGCGAACACTGAAGCTTTCTTT. V and J are TRBV9 and TRBJ1-1, with 8 bases matching TRBD1. The CDR3 runs to 15 residues. V dropped 0 bases and J dropped 1; count of bases not matched to a gene: 2. CDR1 and CDR2 from the germline V gene are SGDLS and YYNGEE.

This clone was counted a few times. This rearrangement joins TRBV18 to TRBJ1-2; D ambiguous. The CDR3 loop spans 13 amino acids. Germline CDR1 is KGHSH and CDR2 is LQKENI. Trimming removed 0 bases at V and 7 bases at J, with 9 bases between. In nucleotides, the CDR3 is TGTGCCAGCTCACCACCTATATTGTCTGGCTACACCTTC. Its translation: CASSPPILSGYTF.

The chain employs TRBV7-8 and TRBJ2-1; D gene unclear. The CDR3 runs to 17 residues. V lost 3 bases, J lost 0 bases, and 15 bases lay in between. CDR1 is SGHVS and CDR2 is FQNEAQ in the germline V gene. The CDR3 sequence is CASSLDPGVRSYNEQFF. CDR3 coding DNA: TGTGCCAGCAGCTTGGATCCCGGCGTACGCTCCTACAATGAGCAGTTCTTC.

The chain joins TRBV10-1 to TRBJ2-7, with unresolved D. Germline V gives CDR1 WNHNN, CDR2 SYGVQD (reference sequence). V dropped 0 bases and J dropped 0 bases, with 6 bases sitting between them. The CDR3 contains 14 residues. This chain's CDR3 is CASSESMSSYEQYF. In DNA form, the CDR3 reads TGCGCCAGCAGTGAGTCGATGAGCTCCTACGAGCAGTACTTC.

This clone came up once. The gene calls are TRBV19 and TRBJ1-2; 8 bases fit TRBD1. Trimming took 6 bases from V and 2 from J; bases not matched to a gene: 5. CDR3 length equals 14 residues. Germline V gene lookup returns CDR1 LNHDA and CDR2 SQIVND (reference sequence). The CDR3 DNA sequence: TGTGCCAGTAGAGCGACAGGGGTCAACTATGGCTACACCTTC. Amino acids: CASRATGVNYGYTF.

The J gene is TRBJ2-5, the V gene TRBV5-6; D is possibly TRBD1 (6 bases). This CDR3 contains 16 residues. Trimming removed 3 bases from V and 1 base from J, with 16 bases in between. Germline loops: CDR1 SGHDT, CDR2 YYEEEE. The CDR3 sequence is CASSSLDSQPQETQYF. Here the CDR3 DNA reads TGTGCCAGCAGCTCGTTGGACAGTCAACCCCAAGAGACCCAGTACTTC.

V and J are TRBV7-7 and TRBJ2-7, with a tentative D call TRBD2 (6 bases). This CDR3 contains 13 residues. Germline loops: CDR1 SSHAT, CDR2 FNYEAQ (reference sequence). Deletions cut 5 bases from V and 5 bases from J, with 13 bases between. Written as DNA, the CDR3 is TGTGCCAGCAGCCCAAACGCGGGGAACGAGCAGTACTTC. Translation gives CASSPNAGNEQYF.

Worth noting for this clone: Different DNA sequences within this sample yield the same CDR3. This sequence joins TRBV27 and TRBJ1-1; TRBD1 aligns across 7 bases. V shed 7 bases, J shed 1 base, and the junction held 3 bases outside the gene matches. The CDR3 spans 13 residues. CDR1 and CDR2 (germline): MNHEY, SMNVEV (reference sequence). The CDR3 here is CASTQGGNTEAFF. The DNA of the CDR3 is TGTGCCAGCACGCAGGGGGGGAACACTGAAGCTTTCTTT.

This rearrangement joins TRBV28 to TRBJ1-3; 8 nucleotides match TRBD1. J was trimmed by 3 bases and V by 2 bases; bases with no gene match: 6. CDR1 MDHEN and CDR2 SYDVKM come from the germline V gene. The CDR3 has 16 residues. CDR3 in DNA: TGTGCCAGCAGTTTAAGGGCGACAGGGGTTGGAAACACCATATATTTT. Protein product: CASSLRATGVGNTIYF.